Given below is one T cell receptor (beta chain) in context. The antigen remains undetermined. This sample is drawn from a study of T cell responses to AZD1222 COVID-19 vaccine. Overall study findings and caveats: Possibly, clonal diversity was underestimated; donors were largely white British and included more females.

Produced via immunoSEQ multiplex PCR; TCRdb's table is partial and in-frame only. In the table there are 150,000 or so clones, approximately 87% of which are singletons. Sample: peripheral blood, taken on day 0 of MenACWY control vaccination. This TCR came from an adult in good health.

The CDR3 protein is CASSPRLAGFKTDTQYF. The CDR3, as DNA: TGTGCCAGCAGCCCAAGACTAGCGGGGTTCAAAACAGATACGCAGTATTTT. The V and J genes are TRBV3-1 (or the pseudogene TRBV3-2) and TRBJ2-3; 11 positions match TRBD2. The CDR3 sequence is 17 residues long. Germline CDR1 and CDR2: LGHDT and YNNKEL (reference sequence). V lost 4 bases, J lost 3 bases, and 9 bases stayed unmatched.